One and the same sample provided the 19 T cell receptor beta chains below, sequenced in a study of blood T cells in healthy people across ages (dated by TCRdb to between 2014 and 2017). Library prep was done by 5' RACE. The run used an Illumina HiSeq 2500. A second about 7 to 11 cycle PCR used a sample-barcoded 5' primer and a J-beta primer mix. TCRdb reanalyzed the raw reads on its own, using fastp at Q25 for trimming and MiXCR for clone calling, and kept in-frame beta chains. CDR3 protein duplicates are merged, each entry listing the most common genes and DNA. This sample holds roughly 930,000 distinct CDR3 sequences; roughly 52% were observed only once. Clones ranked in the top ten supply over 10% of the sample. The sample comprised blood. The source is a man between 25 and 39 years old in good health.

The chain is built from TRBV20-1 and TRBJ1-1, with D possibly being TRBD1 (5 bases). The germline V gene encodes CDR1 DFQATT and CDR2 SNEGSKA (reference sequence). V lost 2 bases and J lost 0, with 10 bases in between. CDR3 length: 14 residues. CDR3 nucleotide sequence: TGCAGTGCTAGAAGACAGCAAATGAACACTGAAGCTTTCTTT. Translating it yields CSARRQQMNTEAFF.

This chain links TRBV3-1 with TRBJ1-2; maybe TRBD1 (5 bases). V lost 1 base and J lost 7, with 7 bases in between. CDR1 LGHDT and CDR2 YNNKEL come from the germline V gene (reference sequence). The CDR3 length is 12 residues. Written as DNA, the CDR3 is TGTGCCAGCAGCCAAGGAGGGGCTGGCTACACCTTC. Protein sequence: CASSQGGAGYTF.

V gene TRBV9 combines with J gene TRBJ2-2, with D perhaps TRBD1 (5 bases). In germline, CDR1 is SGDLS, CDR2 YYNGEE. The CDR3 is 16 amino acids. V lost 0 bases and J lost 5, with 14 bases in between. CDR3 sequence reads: CASSVDPTRVTGELFF. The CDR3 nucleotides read TGTGCCAGCAGCGTAGACCCCACCAGGGTAACCGGGGAGCTGTTTTTT.

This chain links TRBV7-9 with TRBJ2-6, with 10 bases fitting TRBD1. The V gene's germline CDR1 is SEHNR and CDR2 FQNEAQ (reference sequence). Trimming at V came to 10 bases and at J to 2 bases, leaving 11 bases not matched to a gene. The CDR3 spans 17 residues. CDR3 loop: CANSPGTGAPGANVLTF. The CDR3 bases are TGTGCCAACAGTCCCGGGACAGGGGCTCCTGGGGCCAACGTCCTGACTTTC.

CDR3 DNA: TGTGCCAGCAGCCAGACGGGAGTTCGCGAAAACATTCAGTACTTC. Its translation: CASSQTGVRENIQYF. V gene TRBV3-1 combines with J gene TRBJ2-4; D is possibly TRBD2 (6 bases). Germline values: CDR1 LGHDT, CDR2 YNNKEL (reference sequence). V lost 3 bases, J lost 5 bases, and 14 bases lay in between. The CDR3 is made up of 15 amino acids.

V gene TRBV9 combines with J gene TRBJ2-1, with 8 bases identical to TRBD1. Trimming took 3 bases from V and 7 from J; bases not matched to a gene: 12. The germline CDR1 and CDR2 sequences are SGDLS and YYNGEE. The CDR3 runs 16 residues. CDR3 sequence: CASSAAHQDRANEQFF. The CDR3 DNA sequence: TGTGCCAGCAGCGCCGCCCATCAGGACAGGGCGAATGAGCAGTTCTTC.

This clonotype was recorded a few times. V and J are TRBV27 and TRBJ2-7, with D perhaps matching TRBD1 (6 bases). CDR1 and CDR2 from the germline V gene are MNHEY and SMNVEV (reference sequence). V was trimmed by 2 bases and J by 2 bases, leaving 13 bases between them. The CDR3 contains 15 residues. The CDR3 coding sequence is TGTGCCAGCAGTTTAAATCGGGACATCACCTACGAGCAGTACTTC. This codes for CASSLNRDITYEQYF.

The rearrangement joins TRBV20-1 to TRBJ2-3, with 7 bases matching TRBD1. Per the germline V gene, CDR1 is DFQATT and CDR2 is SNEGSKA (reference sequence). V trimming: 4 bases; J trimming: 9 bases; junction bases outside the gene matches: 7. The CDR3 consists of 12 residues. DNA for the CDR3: TGCAGTGCTACCCAGGGGGTTAGAACGCAGTATTTT. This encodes CSATQGVRTQYF.

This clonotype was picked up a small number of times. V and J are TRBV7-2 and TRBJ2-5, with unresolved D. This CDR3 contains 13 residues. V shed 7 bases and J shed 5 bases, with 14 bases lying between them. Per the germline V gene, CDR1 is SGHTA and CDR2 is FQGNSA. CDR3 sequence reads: CASTIYSRETQYF. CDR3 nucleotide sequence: TGTGCCAGCACCATATACTCCAGGGAGACCCAGTACTTC. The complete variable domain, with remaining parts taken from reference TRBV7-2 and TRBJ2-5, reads GAGVSQSPSNKVTEKGKDVELRCDPISGHTALYWYRQSLGQGLEFLIYFQGNSAPDKSGLPSDRFSAERTGGSVSTLTIQRTQQEDSAVYLCASTIYSRETQYFGPGTRLLVL.

DNA for the CDR3: TGCGCCAGCAGCCTCCGGACAGGGTCTAGGGATGAGCAGTTCTTC. As protein: CASSLRTGSRDEQFF. The V call is TRBV5-1, the J call TRBJ2-1, with 8 positions matching TRBD1. Germline loops: CDR1 SGHRS, CDR2 YFSETQ. V shed 4 bases and J 8 bases; nucleotides not matched to a gene: 11. The CDR3 is made up of 15 amino acids.

The CDR3 nucleotides are TGTGCCACCAGTGAGACTACAGCATCCCCCTACAATGAGCAGTTCTTC. As protein: CATSETTASPYNEQFF. The V and J genes are TRBV24-1 and TRBJ2-1; D is perhaps TRBD2 (5 bases). CDR3 length equals 16 residues. Germline loops: CDR1 KGHDR, CDR2 SFDVKD. V gave up 4 bases and J gave up 2 bases, with 14 bases separating them.

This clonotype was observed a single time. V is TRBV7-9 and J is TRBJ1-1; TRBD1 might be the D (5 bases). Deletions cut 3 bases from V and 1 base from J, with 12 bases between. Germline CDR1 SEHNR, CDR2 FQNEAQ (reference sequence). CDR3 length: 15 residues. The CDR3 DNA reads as TGTGCCAGCAGCTTGTTTCAGGGACGGAACACTGAAGCTTTCTTT. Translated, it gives CASSLFQGRNTEAFF.

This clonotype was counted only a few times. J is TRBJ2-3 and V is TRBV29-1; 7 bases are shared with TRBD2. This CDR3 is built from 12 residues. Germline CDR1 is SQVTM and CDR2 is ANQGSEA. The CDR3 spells CTTGGEGDTQYF. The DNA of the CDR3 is TGCACCACAGGAGGGGAGGGAGATACGCAGTATTTT.

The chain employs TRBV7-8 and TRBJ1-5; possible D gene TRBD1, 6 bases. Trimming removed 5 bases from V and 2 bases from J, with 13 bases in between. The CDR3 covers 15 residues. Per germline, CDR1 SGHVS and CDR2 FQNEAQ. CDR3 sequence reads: CASSMSGVGNQPQHF. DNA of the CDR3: TGTGCCAGCAGCATGTCAGGGGTGGGCAATCAGCCCCAGCATTTT.

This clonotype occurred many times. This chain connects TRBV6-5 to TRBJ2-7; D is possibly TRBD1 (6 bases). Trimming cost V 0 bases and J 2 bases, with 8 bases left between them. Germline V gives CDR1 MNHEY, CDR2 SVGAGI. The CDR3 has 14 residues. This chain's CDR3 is CASSYSQGPYEQYF. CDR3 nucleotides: TGTGCCAGCAGTTACTCCCAGGGGCCCTACGAGCAGTACTTC.

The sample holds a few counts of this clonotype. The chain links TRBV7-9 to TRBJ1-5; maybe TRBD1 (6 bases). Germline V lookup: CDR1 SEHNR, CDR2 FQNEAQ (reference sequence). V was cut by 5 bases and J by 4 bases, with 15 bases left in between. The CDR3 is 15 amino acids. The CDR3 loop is CASSPGAQGNQPQHF. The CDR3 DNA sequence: TGTGCCAGCAGCCCGGGGGCACAAGGAAATCAGCCCCAGCATTTT.

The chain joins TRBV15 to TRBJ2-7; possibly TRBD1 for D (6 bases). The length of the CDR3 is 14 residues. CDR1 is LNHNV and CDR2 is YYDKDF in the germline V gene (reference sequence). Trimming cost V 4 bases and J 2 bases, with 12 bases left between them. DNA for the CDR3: TGTGCCACCAGCAAAAGGGGGATAGCCTACGAGCAGTACTTC. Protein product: CATSKRGIAYEQYF.

This chain's CDR3 is CASSGRDRGPYEQFF. The DNA of the CDR3 is TGTGCCAGCAGTGGACGGGACAGGGGGCCCTATGAGCAGTTCTTC. The chain couples TRBV6-1 to TRBJ2-1; 12 bases match TRBD1. CDR3 size: 15 residues. The trim removed 4 bases at V and 8 bases at J, leaving 6 bases unmatched. CDR1 is MNHNS, CDR2 SASEGT, per germline.

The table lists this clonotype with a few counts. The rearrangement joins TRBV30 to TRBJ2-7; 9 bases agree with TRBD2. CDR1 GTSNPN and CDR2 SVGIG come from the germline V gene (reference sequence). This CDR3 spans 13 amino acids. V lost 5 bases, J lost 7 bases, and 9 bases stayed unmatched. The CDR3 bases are TGTGCCTGGGAGACTAGCGGTTCGGGGGAGCAGTACTTC. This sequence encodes CAWETSGSGEQYF.